A selection of T cell receptor beta chains follows, all from one sample in a study of blood T cell repertoires in COVID-19. This table comes from immunoSEQ multiplex PCR, and its TCRdb copy is limited to in-frame clones, with some not included. The table shows about 240,000 clones, with around 90% occurring only once. Sequencing used peripheral blood. Receptors originate from a woman in her twenties or thirties with acute or convalescent COVID-19. The CDR3 runs from the conserved cysteine through the conserved F or W. A D gene is named only where the DNA matches it firmly. Not every row has a clone size; where given, it reads once, few, many or a size class.

v_gene,d_gene,j_gene,abundance,CDR3nt,CDR3aa
TRBV12-3/TRBV12-4,TRBD1,TRBJ1-1,.,TGTGCCAGCAGTTTCGGGGGACAGGGATCTTTCTTT,CASSFGGQGSFF
TRBV12-3/TRBV12-4,.,TRBJ1-1,once,TGTGCCAGCAGTTTGGCGAACACTGAAGCTTTCTTT,CASSLANTEAFF
TRBV6-1,TRBD2,TRBJ2-3,.,TGTGCCAGCAGTGATTCTGAAGGCCGGACTAGCGGGAGGGTATCAGATACGCAGTATTTT,CASSDSEGRTSGRVSDTQYF
TRBV19,.,TRBJ2-7,once,TGTGCCAGTAGTAGAACAGGGACCTACGAGCAGTACTTC,CASSRTGTYEQYF
TRBV30,.,TRBJ2-2,.,TGTGCCTGGGGGCGGGCAGGGGCCACCGGGGAGCTGTTTTTT,CAWGRAGATGELFF
TRBV11-2,TRBD2,TRBJ2-7,.,TGTGCCAGCAGCTTCAACGGGAGGGCCCACGAGCAGTACTTC,CASSFNGRAHEQYF
TRBV5-1,.,TRBJ2-7,.,TGCGCCAGCAGCAGAGACAGGAGAAGCTACGAGCAGTACTTC,CASSRDRRSYEQYF
TRBV6-5,TRBD1,TRBJ1-1,.,TGTGCCAGCAGTTACCGTATGACAGGGATGAACACTGAAGCTTTCTTT,CASSYRMTGMNTEAFF
TRBV5-1,TRBD2,TRBJ2-3,.,TGCGCCAGCACCCTCGGACTAGCGGGAGTAACAGATACGCAGTATTTT,CASTLGLAGVTDTQYF
TRBV5-4,TRBD1,TRBJ1-6,.,TGTGCCAGCAGCCAAAAGACAGGGAACAACTCACCCCTCCACTTT,CASSQKTGNNSPLHF
TRBV12-3/TRBV12-4,.,TRBJ2-7,.,TGTGCCAGCAGAGACGGACAGCGCCACGAGCAGTACTTC,CASRDGQRHEQYF
TRBV14,.,TRBJ2-7,.,TGTGCCAGCAGCCCTTTTACCGGTTTGTGGCAGTACTTC,CASSPFTGLWQYF
TRBV9,TRBD2,TRBJ2-1,.,TGTGCCAGCAGCGCGGGACTAGCGGGAATCTACAATGAGCAGTTCTTC,CASSAGLAGIYNEQFF
TRBV19,.,TRBJ1-1,.,TGTGCCAGTAGTATAGCCCCCGGAGGGGCGAACACTGAAGCTTTCTTT,CASSIAPGGANTEAFF
TRBV5-4,.,TRBJ2-1,.,TGTGCCAGCAGCTTAGCGGACTTCAGTGAGCAGTTCTTC,CASSLADFSEQFF
TRBV27,TRBD1,TRBJ2-5,.,TGTGCCAGCTCCGACAGGGGGGTTTGGGGAGAGACCCAGTACTTC,CASSDRGVWGETQYF
TRBV29-1,.,TRBJ2-3,.,TGCAGCGTTGAAGATTGGTCGGGTAGCACAGATACGCAGTATTTT,CSVEDWSGSTDTQYF
TRBV10-3,.,TRBJ1-4,.,TGTGCCATCGCTGACAGTAAGAATGAAAAACTGTTTTTT,CAIADSKNEKLFF
TRBV12-5,.,TRBJ2-3,.,TGTGCTAGTGGTTTGGGCGGGATGGTCACAGATACGCAGTATTTT,CASGLGGMVTDTQYF
TRBV18,.,TRBJ1-6,.,TGTGCCAGCTCACCACAGATGGCCGGGGATTCACCCCTCCACTTT,CASSPQMAGDSPLHF
TRBV19,.,TRBJ2-1,.,TGTGCCAGTAGTTCCAGGGTCTACAATGAGCAGTTCTTC,CASSSRVYNEQFF
TRBV29-1,TRBD2,TRBJ2-2,.,TGCAGCGTTGTAGCACTAGCGCCGAACACCGGGGAGCTGTTTTTT,CSVVALAPNTGELFF
TRBV7-2,.,TRBJ2-5,once,TGTGCCAGCAGCCCGGGACACAAGTGGGAGACCCAGTACTTC,CASSPGHKWETQYF
TRBV19,TRBD1,TRBJ1-5,.,TGTGCCAGTAGTACTCTCCGGGACAGGGTTCAGCCCCAGCATTTT,CASSTLRDRVQPQHF
TRBV6-2/TRBV6-3,TRBD1,TRBJ2-7,.,TGTGCCAGCAGTTACCGGGGGACAGGGGGCTACGAGCAGTACTTC,CASSYRGTGGYEQYF
TRBV5-8,.,TRBJ2-1,.,TGTGCCAGCAGCTTGCAGGGGTGGGCTAGCGGCTCCTACAATGAGCAGTTCTTC,CASSLQGWASGSYNEQFF
TRBV6-6,.,TRBJ2-1,few,TGTGCCAGCATTGCGCGGAGCTCCTACAATGAGCAGTTCTTC,CASIARSSYNEQFF
TRBV5-6,.,TRBJ2-1,.,TGTGCCAGCAGAGTGAGCGGAATTTACAATGAGCAGTTCTTC,CASRVSGIYNEQFF
TRBV9,.,TRBJ1-3,.,TGTGCCAGCAGCGTAGCTGGGACACCTAACATTCCAGGAAACACCATATATTTT,CASSVAGTPNIPGNTIYF